Following are 23 T cell receptor beta chains from one sample sequenced in a study of identical twins. From the 5' RACE reads, TCRdb called clonotypes with MiXCR, one entry per CDR3 protein. In the table there are hundreds of thousands of distinct CDR3 sequences, about 12% of which are singletons. The data also belong to a second study, concerning yellow fever vaccine responses in identical twins.

Specimen: PBMCs. All receptors come from a woman between 18 and 30 years old in good health.

This rearrangement joins TRBV18 to TRBJ2-7, with 7 nucleotides matching TRBD1. Germline loops: CDR1 KGHSH, CDR2 LQKENI. V lost 0 bases to trimming and J lost 5 bases; unmatched junction nucleotides: 4. The CDR3 runs to 14 residues. This CDR3 is CASSPPRDSHEQYF. DNA for the CDR3: TGTGCCAGCTCACCACCCCGGGACAGCCACGAGCAGTACTTC.

This clonotype showed up just a few times. The rearrangement links TRBV9 to TRBJ2-3, with D perhaps matching TRBD1 or TRBD2 (6 bases each). The germline V gene has CDR1 SGDLS and CDR2 YYNGEE. The CDR3 loop spans 13 amino acids. V lost 2 bases and J lost 10, with 14 bases in between. The chain's CDR3 is CASSVNQGRPQYF. The CDR3 nucleotides read TGTGCCAGCAGCGTGAATCAGGGGAGGCCGCAGTATTTT.

This clonotype was seen at least ten times. The chain has TRBV28 and TRBJ2-7, with D perhaps given as TRBD1 or TRBD2 (5 bases each). This CDR3 has 15 residues. In germline, CDR1 is MDHEN, CDR2 SYDVKM. Trimming left V 4 bases short and J 0 bases short, with 13 bases between. The CDR3 loop is CASSSPSGGSYEQYF. CDR3 nucleotide sequence: TGTGCCAGCAGTTCACCTAGTGGGGGCTCCTACGAGCAGTACTTC.

The V gene is TRBV20-1, the J gene TRBJ2-7; 11 bases fit TRBD2. The CDR3 consists of 14 residues. Germline loops: CDR1 DFQATT, CDR2 SNEGSKA (reference sequence). V dropped 5 bases and J dropped 6; count of bases not matched to a gene: 9. The CDR3 region has the DNA TGCAGTGCTCGACTAGCGGGACAGAGGCCCGAGCAGTACTTC. Translated: CSARLAGQRPEQYF.

CDR3 loop: CATSRTGLGTGELFF. In nucleotides, the CDR3 is TGTGCCACCAGCAGGACAGGGCTAGGGACCGGGGAGCTGTTTTTT. This chain links TRBV15 with TRBJ2-2, with 7 bases matching TRBD1. The CDR3 length is 15 residues. With 3 bases clipped from V and 5 bases from J, the junction kept 6 bases outside the gene matches. Germline loops: CDR1 LNHNV, CDR2 YYDKDF (reference sequence).

This clonotype was seen more than once but under ten times. The rearrangement joins TRBV7-8 to TRBJ2-5; 7 bases map to TRBD1. V lost 1 base, J lost 2 bases, and 4 bases stayed unmatched. Germline assignment: CDR1 SGHVS and CDR2 FQNEAQ. The length of the CDR3 is 15 residues. The DNA for the CDR3 is TGTGCCAGCAGCTTAGTTGGGGGACAGCAAGAGACCCAGTACTTC. Encoded protein: CASSLVGGQQETQYF.

The chain uses TRBV3-1 and TRBJ2-5, with 12 bases lining up with TRBD2. In germline, CDR1 is LGHDT, CDR2 YNNKEL (reference sequence). The CDR3 length is 18 residues. The trim removed 0 bases at V and 7 bases at J, leaving 12 bases unmatched. CDR3 bases: TGTGCCAGCAGCCAAGATGTGGCTAGCGGGGGGGAAAGGGGGACCCAGTACTTC. This translates into CASSQDVASGGERGTQYF.

This clonotype was recorded a few times. The chain is built from TRBV19 and TRBJ2-1; 8 bases are a match to TRBD2. The CDR3 consists of 15 residues. In germline, CDR1 is LNHDA, CDR2 SQIVND (reference sequence). V dropped 5 bases and J dropped 0; count of bases not matched to a gene: 3. CDR3 nucleotide sequence: TGTGCCAGTAGTGATAGCGGGAACTCCTACAATGAGCAGTTCTTC. This translates into CASSDSGNSYNEQFF.

The sample holds a few counts of this clonotype. The chain recombines TRBV7-9 with TRBJ2-1, with D possibly being TRBD1 (5 bases). This CDR3 contains 16 residues. Germline V gives CDR1 SEHNR, CDR2 FQNEAQ (reference sequence). Between the trimmed V and J ends, which lost 3 bases and 5 bases, there was a span of 17 bases. The CDR3 spells CASSFLGTATDNEQFF. The CDR3 nucleotides read TGTGCCAGCAGCTTTCTGGGAACGGCGACAGACAATGAGCAGTTCTTC.

Many counts were recorded for this clonotype. In DNA form, the CDR3 reads TGCAGTGCTAGATCCGGGACACGGGACTACGAGCAGTACTTC. Its protein product is CSARSGTRDYEQYF. The V gene is TRBV20-1, the J gene TRBJ2-7, with a tentative D call TRBD1 (6 bases). Germline V CDR1 and CDR2: DFQATT, SNEGSKA (reference sequence). This CDR3 spans 14 amino acids. V lost 2 bases, J lost 3 bases, and 14 bases lay in between.

V gene TRBV14 combines with J gene TRBJ1-4; tentatively, D is TRBD1 (6 bases). Trimming took 6 bases from V and 0 from J, leaving 11 bases between them. In germline, CDR1 is SGHDN, CDR2 FVKESK. There are 15 residues in the CDR3. In nucleotides, the CDR3 is TGTGCCAGCAGTCGGACAGCTTCAACTAATGAAAAACTGTTTTTT. Its translation is CASSRTASTNEKLFF.

The sample holds a few counts of this clonotype. The V and J genes are TRBV7-2 and TRBJ1-2; no clear D. The CDR3 runs to 14 residues. Germline CDR1 SGHTA, CDR2 FQGNSA. The V gene lost 1 base and the J gene lost 2 bases, with 8 bases spanning the gap. CDR3 coding DNA: TGTGCCAGCAGCTTAGATGCCACAAACTATGGCTACACCTTC. This encodes CASSLDATNYGYTF.

The rearrangement joins TRBV5-1 to TRBJ2-7, with 9 bases aligning to TRBD2. This CDR3 comprises 16 residues. The germline gives CDR1 SGHRS, CDR2 YFSETQ. The ends lost 2 bases at V and 2 bases at J; junction bases unmatched: 8. CDR3 protein: CASSFDSSGNPYEQYF. In DNA form, the CDR3 reads TGCGCCAGCAGCTTCGACTCTAGCGGGAACCCCTACGAGCAGTACTTC.

The CDR3 loop reads CASSIRTGGTETQYF. In DNA form, the CDR3 reads TGTGCCAGCAGTATACGGACAGGGGGAACGGAGACCCAGTACTTC. The chain recombines TRBV12-3 or TRBV12-4 with TRBJ2-5; 10 positions match TRBD1. The CDR3 has 15 residues. V trimming: 5 bases; J trimming: 5 bases; junction bases outside the gene matches: 8.

The chain joins TRBV27 to TRBJ2-7; the D call may be TRBD1 or TRBD2 (5 bases each). The CDR3 sequence is 15 residues long. The germline V and J ends were trimmed by 5 bases and 0 bases, with 14 bases remaining between them. Germline CDR1 is MNHEY and CDR2 is SMNVEV (reference sequence). The CDR3 region has the DNA TGTGCCAGCAGTCGGTACGGGGCAATCTCCTACGAGCAGTACTTC. Translation: CASSRYGAISYEQYF.

The chain links TRBV12-3 or TRBV12-4 to TRBJ2-2; either TRBD1 or TRBD2 may supply D (6 bases each). This CDR3 has 14 amino acids. V lost 2 bases, J lost 7 bases, and 11 bases lay in between. CDR3 in DNA: TGTGCCAGCAGTTTATGGGGGGCGAGCGGGGAGCTGTTTTTT. It encodes CASSLWGASGELFF.

The rearrangement links TRBV4-1 to TRBJ2-2, with TRBD1 matching over 9 bases. Germline CDR1 is MGHRA and CDR2 is YSYEKL. V was pared by 0 bases and J by 6 bases, with 11 bases of the junction left unmatched. The CDR3 runs to 18 residues. The CDR3 reads CASSQDSTGGVSSGELFF. The CDR3 DNA reads TGCGCCAGCAGCCAAGATAGCACAGGGGGCGTTTCGTCCGGGGAGCTGTTTTTT.

This chain connects TRBV4-2 to TRBJ1-1; the D is unclear. The CDR3 totals 13 residues. V shed 4 bases and J shed 6 bases, with 12 bases lying between them. The germline V gene has CDR1 LGHNA and CDR2 YNFKEQ. The CDR3 sequence: CASSPTGWAEAFF. The CDR3 DNA sequence: TGTGCCAGCAGCCCAACCGGATGGGCTGAAGCTTTCTTT.

In this sample, this clonotype turned up a few times. The chain recombines TRBV5-1 with TRBJ2-5; 11 positions match TRBD1. Germline V CDR1 and CDR2: SGHRS, YFSETQ. J was trimmed by 4 bases and V by 4 bases; bases with no gene match: 6. This CDR3 comprises 15 residues. The CDR3 coding sequence is TGCGCCAGCAGCAAAGGACAGGGGGCACGAGAGACCCAGTACTTC. Protein product: CASSKGQGARETQYF.

The chain carries TRBV6-5 and TRBJ1-2, with D perhaps TRBD1 (6 bases). Germline V gives CDR1 MNHEY, CDR2 SVGAGI. Trimming pared 0 bases from V and 7 bases from J, leaving 9 bases between. This CDR3 comprises 13 residues. The CDR3 bases are TGTGCCAGCAGTTACTCGACAGGCTCTGGCTACACCTTC. This sequence encodes CASSYSTGSGYTF.

The chain employs TRBV7-4 and TRBJ2-1, with TRBD2 matching 11 bases. This CDR3 has 24 residues. Germline V CDR1 and CDR2: SGHVT, SQSDAQ. V shed 2 bases and J 8 bases; nucleotides not matched to a gene: 32. The CDR3 is CASSLSEGEPGSGRVPHMFDEQFF. In DNA form, the CDR3 reads TGTGCCAGCAGCTTATCAGAGGGGGAGCCCGGTAGCGGGAGGGTCCCCCATATGTTCGATGAGCAGTTCTTC.

The gene calls are TRBV5-1 and TRBJ2-7; 8 bases are shared with TRBD1. This CDR3 spans 15 amino acids. V lost 4 bases, J lost 7 bases, and 13 bases stayed unmatched. The germline CDR1 and CDR2 sequences are SGHRS and YFSETQ. The CDR3: CASSVTGTGSREQYF. DNA for the CDR3: TGCGCCAGCAGCGTGACTGGGACAGGTAGCAGGGAGCAGTACTTC.

The chain carries TRBV5-1 and TRBJ2-3, with 10 positions matching TRBD1. V lost 4 bases, J lost 3 bases, and 8 bases stayed unmatched. Germline V lookup: CDR1 SGHRS, CDR2 YFSETQ. The CDR3 consists of 16 residues. In DNA form, the CDR3 reads TGCGCCAGCAGCCTCAGCGACAGGGGGCAAACAGATACGCAGTATTTT. Protein sequence: CASSLSDRGQTDTQYF.